This TCR beta chain was identified in a study of control samples from healthy donors and cancer patients. The sample holds a few counts of this clone. CDR3 length: 14 amino acids. Germline CDR1 MGHRA, CDR2 YSYEKL. V was cut by 0 bases and J by 7 bases, with 10 bases left in between. Sequenced by immunoSEQ multiplex PCR; TCRdb stores in-frame clones only, minus some. In the table there are 57,000 or so clones, 85% to 90% of which are singletons. The sequenced sample consisted of PBMCs. The clonotype comes from a man in his sixties with colorectal cancer. This chain uses TRBV4-1 with TRBJ1-5; D unclear. The CDR3, as DNA: TGCGCCAGCAGCCAAGATTTGGGGAGGCAGCCCCAGCATTTT. This translates into CASSQDLGRQPQHF.